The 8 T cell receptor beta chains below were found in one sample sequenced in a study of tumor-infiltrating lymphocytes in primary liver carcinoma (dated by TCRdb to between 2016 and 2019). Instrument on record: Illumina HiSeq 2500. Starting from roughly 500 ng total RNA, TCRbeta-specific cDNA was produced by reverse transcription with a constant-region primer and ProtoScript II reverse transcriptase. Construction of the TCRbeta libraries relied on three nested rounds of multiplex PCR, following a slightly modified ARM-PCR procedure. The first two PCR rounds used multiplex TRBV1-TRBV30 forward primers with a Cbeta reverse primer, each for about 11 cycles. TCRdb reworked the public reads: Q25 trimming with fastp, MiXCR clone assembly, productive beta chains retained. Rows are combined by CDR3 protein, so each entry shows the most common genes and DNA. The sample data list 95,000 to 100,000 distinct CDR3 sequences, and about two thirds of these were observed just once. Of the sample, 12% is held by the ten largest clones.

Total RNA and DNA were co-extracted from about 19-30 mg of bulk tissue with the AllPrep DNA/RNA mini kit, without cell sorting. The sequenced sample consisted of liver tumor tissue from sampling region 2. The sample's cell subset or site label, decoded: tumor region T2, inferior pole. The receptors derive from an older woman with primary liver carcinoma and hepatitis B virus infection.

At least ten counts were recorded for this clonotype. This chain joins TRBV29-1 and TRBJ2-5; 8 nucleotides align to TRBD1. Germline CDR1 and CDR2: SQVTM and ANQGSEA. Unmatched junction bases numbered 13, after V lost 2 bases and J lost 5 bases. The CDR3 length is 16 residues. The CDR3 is CSVERRSRGPGETQYF. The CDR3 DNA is TGCAGCGTTGAAAGACGAAGCAGGGGGCCGGGGGAGACCCAGTACTTC. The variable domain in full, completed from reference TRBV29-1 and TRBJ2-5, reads SAVISQKPSRDICQRGTSLTIQCQVDSQVTMMFWYRQQPGQSLTLIATANQGSEATYESGFVIDKFPISRPNLTFSTLTVSNMSPEDSSIYLCSVERRSRGPGETQYFGPGTRLLVL.

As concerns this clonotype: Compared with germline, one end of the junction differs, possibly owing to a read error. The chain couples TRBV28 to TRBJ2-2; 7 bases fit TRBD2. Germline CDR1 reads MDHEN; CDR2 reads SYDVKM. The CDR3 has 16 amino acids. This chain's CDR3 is CASTPAGTTNIGELFF. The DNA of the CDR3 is TGTGCCAGCACCCCAGCGGGAACTACGAACATCGGGGAACTGTTTTTT.

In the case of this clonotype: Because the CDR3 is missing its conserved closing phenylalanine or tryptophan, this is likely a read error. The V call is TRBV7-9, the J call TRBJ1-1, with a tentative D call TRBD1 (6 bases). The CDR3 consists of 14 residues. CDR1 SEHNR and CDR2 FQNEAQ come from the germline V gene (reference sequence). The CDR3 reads CAGSFQQGNTEAFY. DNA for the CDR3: TGTGCCGGCAGCTTCCAACAGGGAAACACTGAAGCTTTCTAT.

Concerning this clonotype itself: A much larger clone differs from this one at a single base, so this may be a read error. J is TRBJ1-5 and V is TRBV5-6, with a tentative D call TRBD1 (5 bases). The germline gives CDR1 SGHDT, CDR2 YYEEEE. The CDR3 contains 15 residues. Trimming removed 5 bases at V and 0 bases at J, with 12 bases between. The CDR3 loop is CASSHQGSSNQPQHF. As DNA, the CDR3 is TGTGCCAGCAGTCACCAGGGAAGTAGCAATCAGCCCCAGCATTTT. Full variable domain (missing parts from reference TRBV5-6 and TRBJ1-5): DAGVTQSPTHLIKTRGQQVTLRCSPKSGHDTVSWYQQALGQGPQFIFQYYEEEERQRGNFPDRFSGHQFPNYSSELNVNALLLGDSALYLCASSHQGSSNQPQHFGDGTRLSIL.

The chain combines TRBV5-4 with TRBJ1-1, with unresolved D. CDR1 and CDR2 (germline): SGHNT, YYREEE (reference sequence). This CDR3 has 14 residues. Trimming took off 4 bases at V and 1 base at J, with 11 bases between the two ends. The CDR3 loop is CASSPTRQNTEAFF. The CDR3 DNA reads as TGTGCCAGCAGCCCGACTAGGCAGAACACTGAAGCTTTCTTT.

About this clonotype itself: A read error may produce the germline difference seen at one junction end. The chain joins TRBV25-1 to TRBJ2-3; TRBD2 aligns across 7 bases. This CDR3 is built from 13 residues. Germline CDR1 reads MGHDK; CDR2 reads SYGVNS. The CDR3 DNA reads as TGTTCCAGCAGTGCGGGAGCGAGAGATACGCAGTATTTT. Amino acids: CSSSAGARDTQYF. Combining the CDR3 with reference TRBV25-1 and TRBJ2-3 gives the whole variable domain EADIYQTPRYLVIGTGKKITLECSQTMGHDKMYWYQQDPGMELHLIHYSYGVNSTEKGDLSSESTVSRIRTEHFPLTLESARPSHTSQYLCSSSAGARDTQYFGPGTRLTVL.

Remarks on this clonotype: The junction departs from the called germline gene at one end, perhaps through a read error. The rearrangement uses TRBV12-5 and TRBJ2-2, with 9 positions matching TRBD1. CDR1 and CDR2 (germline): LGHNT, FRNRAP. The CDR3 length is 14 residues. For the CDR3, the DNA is TGTGCTAATGGTTTGGGGACAGGGACCGGGGAGCTATTTTTT. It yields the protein CANGLGTGTGELFF. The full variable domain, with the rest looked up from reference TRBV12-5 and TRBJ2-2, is DARVTQTPRHKVTEMGQEVTMRCQPILGHNTVFWYRQTMMQGLELLAYFRNRAPLDDSGMPKDRFSAEMPDATLATLKIQPSEPRDSAVYFCANGLGTGTGELFFGEGSRLTVL.

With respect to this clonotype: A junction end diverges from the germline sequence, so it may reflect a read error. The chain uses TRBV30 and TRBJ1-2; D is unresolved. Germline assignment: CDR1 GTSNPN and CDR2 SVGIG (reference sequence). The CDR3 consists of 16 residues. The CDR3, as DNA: TGTGTCTGGAGTGTTTCACGGGGAGTCCGCATCTATGGCTACACCTTC. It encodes CVWSVSRGVRIYGYTF.